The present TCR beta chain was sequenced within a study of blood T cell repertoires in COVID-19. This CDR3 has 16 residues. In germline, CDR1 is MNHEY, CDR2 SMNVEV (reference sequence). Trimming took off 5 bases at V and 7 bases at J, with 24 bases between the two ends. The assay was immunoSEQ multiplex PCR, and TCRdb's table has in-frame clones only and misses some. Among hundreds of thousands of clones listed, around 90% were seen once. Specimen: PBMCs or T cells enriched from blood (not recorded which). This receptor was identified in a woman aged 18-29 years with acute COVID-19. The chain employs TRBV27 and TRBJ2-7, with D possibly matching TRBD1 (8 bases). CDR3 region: CASSPISGTGGVEQYF. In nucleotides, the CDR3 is TGTGCCAGCAGTCCCATAAGCGGGACAGGTGGTGTGGAGCAGTACTTC.